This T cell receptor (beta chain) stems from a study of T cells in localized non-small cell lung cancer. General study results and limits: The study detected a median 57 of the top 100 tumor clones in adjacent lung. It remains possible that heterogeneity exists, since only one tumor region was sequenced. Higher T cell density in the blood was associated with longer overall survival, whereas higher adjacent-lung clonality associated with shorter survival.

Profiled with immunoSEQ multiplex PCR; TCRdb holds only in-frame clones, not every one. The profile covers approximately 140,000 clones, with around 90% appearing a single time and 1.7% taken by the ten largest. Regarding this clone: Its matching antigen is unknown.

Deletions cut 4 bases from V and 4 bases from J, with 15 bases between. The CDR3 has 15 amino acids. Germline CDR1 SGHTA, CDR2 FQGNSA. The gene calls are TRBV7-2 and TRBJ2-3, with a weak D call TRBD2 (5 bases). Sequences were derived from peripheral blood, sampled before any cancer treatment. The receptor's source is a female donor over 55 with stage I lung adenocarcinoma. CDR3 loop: CASSYRMGVPDTQYF. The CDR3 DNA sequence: TGTGCCAGCAGCTACCGTATGGGAGTCCCAGATACGCAGTATTTT.